This T cell receptor (beta chain) was captured by sequencing in a study of blood T cell repertoires in COVID-19. As for the study in general: Donors in the United States, Italy and Spain gave samples during acute or convalescent COVID-19. T cells, B-cell-depleted T cells, or PBMCs provided the cDNA or gDNA that served as material.

Trimming cost V 4 bases and J 0 bases, with 7 bases left between them. The V gene's germline CDR1 is SGHRS and CDR2 YFSETQ. The CDR3 extends over 14 amino acids. Per the original data handling: Cell counts per sample came from amplifying reference gene primers. Profiling relied on immunoSEQ multiplex PCR, and the TCRdb table lists in-frame clones only, not all of them. D and trimming were read from the DNA, whereas the V and J calls and clone size are those reported in that table. The sample lists 70,000 or so clones; around 78% were seen once. This TCR derives from a human donor in a cohort sampled during active COVID-19. The sequenced sample was peripheral blood. The chain joins TRBV5-1 to TRBJ1-4; D possibly corresponds to TRBD1 (5 bases). CDR3 nucleotides: TGCGCCAGCAGCCGGGGGTCAACTAATGAAAAACTGTTTTTT. Amino acids: CASSRGSTNEKLFF.